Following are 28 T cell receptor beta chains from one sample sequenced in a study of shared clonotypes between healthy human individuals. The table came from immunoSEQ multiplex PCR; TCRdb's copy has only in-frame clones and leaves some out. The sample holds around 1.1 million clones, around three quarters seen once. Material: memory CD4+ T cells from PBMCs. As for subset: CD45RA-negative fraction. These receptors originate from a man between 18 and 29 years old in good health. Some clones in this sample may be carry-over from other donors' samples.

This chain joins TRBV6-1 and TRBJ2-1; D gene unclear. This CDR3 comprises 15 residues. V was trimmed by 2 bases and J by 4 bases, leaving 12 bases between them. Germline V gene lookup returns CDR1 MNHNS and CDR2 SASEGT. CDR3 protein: CASSERAVGYNEQFF. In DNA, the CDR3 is TGTGCCAGCAGTGAAAGGGCAGTCGGATACAATGAGCAGTTCTTC.

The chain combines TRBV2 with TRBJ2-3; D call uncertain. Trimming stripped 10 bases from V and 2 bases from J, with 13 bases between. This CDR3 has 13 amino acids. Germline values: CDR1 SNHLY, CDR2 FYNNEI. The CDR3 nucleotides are TGTGCCATCTCCCCAGACCCCACAGATACGCAGTATTTT. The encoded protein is CAISPDPTDTQYF.

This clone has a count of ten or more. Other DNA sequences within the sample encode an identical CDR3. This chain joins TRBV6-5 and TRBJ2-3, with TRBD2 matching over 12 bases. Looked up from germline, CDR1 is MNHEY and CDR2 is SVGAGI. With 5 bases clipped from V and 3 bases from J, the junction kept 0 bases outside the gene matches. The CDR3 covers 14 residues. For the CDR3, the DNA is TGTGCCAGCAGTACTAGCGGGAGGACAGATACGCAGTATTTT. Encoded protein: CASSTSGRTDTQYF.

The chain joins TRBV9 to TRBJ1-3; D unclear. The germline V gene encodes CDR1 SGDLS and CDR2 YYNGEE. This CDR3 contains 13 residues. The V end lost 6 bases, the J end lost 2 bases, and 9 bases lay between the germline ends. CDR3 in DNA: TGTGCCAGCACCAACCCCCCTGGAAACACCATATATTTT. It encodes CASTNPPGNTIYF.

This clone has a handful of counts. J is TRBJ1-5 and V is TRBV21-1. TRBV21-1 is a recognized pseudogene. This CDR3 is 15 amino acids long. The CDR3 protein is CASSKNPETDQPQHF. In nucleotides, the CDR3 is TGTGCCAGCAGCAAAAACCCGGAGACGGATCAGCCCCAGCATTTT.

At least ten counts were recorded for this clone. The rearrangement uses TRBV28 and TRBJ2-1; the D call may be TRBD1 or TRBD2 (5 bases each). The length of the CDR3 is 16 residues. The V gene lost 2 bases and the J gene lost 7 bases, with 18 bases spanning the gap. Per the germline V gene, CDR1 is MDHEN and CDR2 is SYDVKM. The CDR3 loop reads CASSLLGGLEGNEQFF. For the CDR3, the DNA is TGTGCCAGCAGTTTACTAGGCGGGCTAGAGGGGAATGAGCAGTTCTTC.

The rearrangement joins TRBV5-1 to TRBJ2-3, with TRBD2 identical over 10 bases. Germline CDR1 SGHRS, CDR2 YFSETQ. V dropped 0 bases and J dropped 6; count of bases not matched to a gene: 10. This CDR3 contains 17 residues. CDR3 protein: CASSLVASSGSPDTQYF. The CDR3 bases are TGCGCCAGCAGCTTGGTAGCGTCTAGCGGGAGCCCCGATACGCAGTATTTT. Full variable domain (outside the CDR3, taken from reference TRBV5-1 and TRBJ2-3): KAGVTQTPRYLIKTRGQQVTLSCSPISGHRSVSWYQQTPGQGLQFLFEYFSETQRNKGNFPGRFSGRQFSNSRSEMNVSTLELGDSALYLCASSLVASSGSPDTQYFGPGTRLTVL.

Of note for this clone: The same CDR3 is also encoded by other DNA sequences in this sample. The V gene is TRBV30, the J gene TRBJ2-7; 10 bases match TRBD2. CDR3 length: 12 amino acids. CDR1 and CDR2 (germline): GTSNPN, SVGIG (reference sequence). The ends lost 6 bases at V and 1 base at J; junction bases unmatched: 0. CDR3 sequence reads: CACSGGSYEQYF. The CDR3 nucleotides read TGTGCCTGTAGCGGGGGGTCCTACGAGCAGTACTTC.

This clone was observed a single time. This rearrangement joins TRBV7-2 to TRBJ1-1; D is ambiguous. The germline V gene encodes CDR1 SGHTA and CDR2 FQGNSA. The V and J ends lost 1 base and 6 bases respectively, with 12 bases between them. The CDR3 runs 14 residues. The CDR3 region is CASSLESLYAEAFF. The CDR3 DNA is TGTGCCAGCAGCTTAGAATCCTTATACGCTGAAGCTTTCTTT.

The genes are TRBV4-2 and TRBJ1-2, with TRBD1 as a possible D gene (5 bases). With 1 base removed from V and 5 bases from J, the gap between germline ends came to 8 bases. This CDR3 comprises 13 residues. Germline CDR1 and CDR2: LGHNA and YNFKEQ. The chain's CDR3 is CASSQVGDYGYTF. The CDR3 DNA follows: TGTGCCAGCAGCCAAGTGGGGGATTATGGCTACACCTTC.

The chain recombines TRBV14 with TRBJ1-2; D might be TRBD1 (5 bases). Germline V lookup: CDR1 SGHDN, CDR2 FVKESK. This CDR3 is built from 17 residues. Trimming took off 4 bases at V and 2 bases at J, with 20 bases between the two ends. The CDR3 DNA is TGTGCCAGCAGCCCCCTCGGAATACAGGTTTACAACTATGGCTACACCTTC. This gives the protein CASSPLGIQVYNYGYTF.

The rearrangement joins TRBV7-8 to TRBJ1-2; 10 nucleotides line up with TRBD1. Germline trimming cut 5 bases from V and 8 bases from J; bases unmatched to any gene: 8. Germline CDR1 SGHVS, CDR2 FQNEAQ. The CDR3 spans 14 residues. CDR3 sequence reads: CASSGTTGGWGYTF. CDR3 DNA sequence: TGTGCCAGCAGCGGGACGACAGGGGGCTGGGGCTACACCTTC.

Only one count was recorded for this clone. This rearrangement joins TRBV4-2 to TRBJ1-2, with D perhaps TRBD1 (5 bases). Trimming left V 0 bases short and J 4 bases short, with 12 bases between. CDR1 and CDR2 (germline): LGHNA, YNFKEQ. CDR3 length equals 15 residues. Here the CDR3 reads CASSQDSQGGYGYTF. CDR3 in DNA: TGTGCCAGCAGCCAAGATTCCCAGGGTGGCTATGGCTACACCTTC.

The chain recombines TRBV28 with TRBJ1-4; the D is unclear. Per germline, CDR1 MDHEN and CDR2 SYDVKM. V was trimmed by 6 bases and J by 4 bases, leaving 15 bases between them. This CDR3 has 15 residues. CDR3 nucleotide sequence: TGTGCCAGCAGCCGAATGGGCGCTGTTAATGAAAAACTGTTTTTT. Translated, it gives CASSRMGAVNEKLFF.

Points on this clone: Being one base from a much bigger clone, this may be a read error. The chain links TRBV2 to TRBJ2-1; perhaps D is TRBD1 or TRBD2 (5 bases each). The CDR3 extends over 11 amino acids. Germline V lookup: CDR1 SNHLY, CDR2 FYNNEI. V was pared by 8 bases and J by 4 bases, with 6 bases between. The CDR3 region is CASGTYNEQFF. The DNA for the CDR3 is TGTGCCAGCGGGACGTACAATGAGCAGTTCTTC.

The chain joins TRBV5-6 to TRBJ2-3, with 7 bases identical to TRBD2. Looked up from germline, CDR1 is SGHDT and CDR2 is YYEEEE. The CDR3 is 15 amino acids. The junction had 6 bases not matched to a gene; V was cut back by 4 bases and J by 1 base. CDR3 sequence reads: CASSPPTSRTDTQYF. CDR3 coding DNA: TGTGCCAGCAGCCCACCGACTAGCCGCACAGATACGCAGTATTTT.

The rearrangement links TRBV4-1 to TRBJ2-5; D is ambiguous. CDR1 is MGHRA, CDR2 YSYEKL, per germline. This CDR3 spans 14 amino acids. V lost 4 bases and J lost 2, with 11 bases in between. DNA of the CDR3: TGCGCCAGCAGCCCCCCGGTCCCACAAGAGACCCAGTACTTC. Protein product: CASSPPVPQETQYF.

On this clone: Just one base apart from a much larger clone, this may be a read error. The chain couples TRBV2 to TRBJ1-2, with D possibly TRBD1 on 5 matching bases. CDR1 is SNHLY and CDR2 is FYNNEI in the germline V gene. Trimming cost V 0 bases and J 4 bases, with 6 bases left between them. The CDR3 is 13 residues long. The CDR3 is CASSEAGAYGYTF. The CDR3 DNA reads TGTGCCAGCAGTGAAGCCGGGGCCTATGGCTACACCTTC.

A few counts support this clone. The CDR3 loop reads CASMADDTEAFF. CDR3 in DNA: TGTGCCAGTATGGCCGACGACACTGAAGCTTTCTTT. The rearrangement uses TRBV19 and TRBJ1-1; no reliable D call. From germline, CDR1 is LNHDA and CDR2 SQIVND (reference sequence). The ends were cut back, 7 bases at V and 3 bases at J, with 9 bases in the middle. The CDR3 length is 12 residues.

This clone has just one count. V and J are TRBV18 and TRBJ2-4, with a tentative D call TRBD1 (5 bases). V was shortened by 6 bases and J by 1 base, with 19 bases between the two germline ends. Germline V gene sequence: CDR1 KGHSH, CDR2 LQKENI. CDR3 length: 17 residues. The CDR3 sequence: CASSSGGAVTAKNIQYF. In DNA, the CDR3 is TGTGCCAGCTCGTCCGGTGGGGCGGTTACTGCCAAAAACATTCAGTACTTC.

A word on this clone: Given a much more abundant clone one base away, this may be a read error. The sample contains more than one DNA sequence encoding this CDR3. CDR3 protein: CASSLLYQPQHF. The CDR3 bases are TGTGCCAGCAGTTTACTGTATCAGCCCCAGCATTTT. This chain connects TRBV28 to TRBJ1-5; D is undetermined. CDR1 MDHEN and CDR2 SYDVKM come from the germline V gene. The CDR3 is made up of 12 amino acids. V lost 2 bases and J 5 bases, leaving 4 bases between the germline ends.

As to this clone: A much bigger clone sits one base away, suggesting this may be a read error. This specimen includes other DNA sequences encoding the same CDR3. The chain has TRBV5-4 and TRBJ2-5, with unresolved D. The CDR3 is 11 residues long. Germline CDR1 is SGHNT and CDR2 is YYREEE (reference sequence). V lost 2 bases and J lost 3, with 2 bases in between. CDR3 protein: CASSFEETQYF. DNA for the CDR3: TGTGCCAGCAGCTTTGAAGAGACCCAGTACTTC.

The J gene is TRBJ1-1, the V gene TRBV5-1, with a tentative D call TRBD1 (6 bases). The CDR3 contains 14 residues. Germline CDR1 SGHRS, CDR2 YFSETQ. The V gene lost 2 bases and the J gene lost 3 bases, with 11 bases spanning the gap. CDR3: CASSFRGGDTEAFF. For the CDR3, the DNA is TGCGCCAGCAGCTTCCGAGGGGGGGACACTGAAGCTTTCTTT.

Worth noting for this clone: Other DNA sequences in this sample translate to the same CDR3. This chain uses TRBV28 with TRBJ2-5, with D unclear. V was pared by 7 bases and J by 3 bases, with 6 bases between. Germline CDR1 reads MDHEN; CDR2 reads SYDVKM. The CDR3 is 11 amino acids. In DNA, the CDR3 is TGTGCCAGCACCAGCGAAGAGACCCAGTACTTC. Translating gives CASTSEETQYF.

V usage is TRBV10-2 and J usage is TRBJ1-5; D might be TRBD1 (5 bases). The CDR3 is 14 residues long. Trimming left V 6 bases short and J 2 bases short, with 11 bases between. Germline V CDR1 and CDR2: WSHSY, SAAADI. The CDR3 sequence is CASSPDSRNQPQHF. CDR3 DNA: TGCGCCAGCAGCCCCGACAGTCGCAATCAGCCCCAGCATTTT.

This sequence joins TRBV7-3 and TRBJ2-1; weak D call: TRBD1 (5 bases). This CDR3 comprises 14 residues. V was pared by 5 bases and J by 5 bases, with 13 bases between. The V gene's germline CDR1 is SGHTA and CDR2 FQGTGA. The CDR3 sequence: CASSNGRQNNEQFF. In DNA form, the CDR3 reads TGTGCCAGCAGCAATGGACGACAGAACAATGAGCAGTTCTTC.

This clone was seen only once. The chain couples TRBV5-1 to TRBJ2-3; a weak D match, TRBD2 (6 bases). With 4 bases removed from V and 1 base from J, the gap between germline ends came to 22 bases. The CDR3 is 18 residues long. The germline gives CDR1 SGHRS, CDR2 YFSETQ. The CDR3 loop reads CASSKRDWLASGTDTQYF. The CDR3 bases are TGCGCCAGCAGCAAACGGGACTGGCTAGCCAGCGGCACAGATACGCAGTATTTT.

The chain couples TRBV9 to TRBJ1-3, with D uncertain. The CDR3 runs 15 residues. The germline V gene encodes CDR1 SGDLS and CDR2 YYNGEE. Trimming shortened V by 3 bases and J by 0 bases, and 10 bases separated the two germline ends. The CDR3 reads CASSEGSVSGNTIYF. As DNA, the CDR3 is TGTGCCAGCAGCGAAGGGTCCGTCTCTGGAAACACCATATATTTT.